These T cell receptor beta chains were read from a single sample in a study of cytotoxic CD8 clonotypes in ibrutinib-treated CLL. Generated by immunoSEQ multiplex PCR, the TCRdb table keeps only in-frame clones and is missing some. The repertoire holds 200,000 to 250,000 clones, with roughly 77% as singletons. Sequenced material: PBMCs, taken after 12 months of ibrutinib treatment. The receptors originated from a human donor with chronic lymphocytic leukemia. The CDR3 runs from the conserved cysteine through the conserved F or W. The D gene is left open where the match is weak. Clone size is given for some rows only: seen once, a few or many times, or a class if the clone is expanded.

TRBV5-4	TRBJ2-6	TRBD2	NA	TGTGCCAGCAGCCCCGGACTAGCGGGACAAAGCTCTGGGGCCAACGTCCTGACTTTC	CASSPGLAGQSSGANVLTF
TRBV6-1	TRBJ2-5	NA	NA	TGTGCCAGCACCGAAATTTGGGGTTTCAGTGAGACCCAGTACTTC	CASTEIWGFSETQYF
TRBV5-6	TRBJ2-1	TRBD1	NA	TGTGCCAGCAGCTTCCGGGACAGCGGAAGGTCACATGAGCAGTTCTTC	CASSFRDSGRSHEQFF
TRBV27	TRBJ1-1	NA	NA	TGTGCCAGCAGTCAAACCGGGACTGAAGCTTTCTTT	CASSQTGTEAFF
TRBV29-1	TRBJ2-1	NA	NA	TGCAGCGTTGGGGGGAGTGAGCAGTTCTTC	CSVGGSEQFF
TRBV4-1	TRBJ2-1	NA	few	TGCGCCAGCAGCCCGCCCGGCGGTGAGCAGTTCTTC	CASSPPGGEQFF
TRBV28	TRBJ1-5	TRBD1	NA	TGTGCCAGCAGTGTGCCGGGACAGGGCAATCAGCCCCAGCATTTT	CASSVPGQGNQPQHF
TRBV11-2	TRBJ2-1	NA	NA	TGTGCCAGCAGCATCCAGGGTCGGGACAATGAGCAGTTCTTC	CASSIQGRDNEQFF
TRBV25-1	TRBJ2-2	NA	NA	TGTGCCAGCAGTGACTTAGGGGGAATCGGGGAGCTGTTTTTT	CASSDLGGIGELFF
TRBV7-2	TRBJ1-2	TRBD1	few	TGTGCCAGCAGCTTTGGTAGACAGGGGGCTCAAGGCTACACCTTC	CASSFGRQGAQGYTF
TRBV6-5	TRBJ1-4	NA	NA	TGTGCCAGCAGTTCTGGGGGGGTAATAGGAGGAAAACTGTTTTTT	CASSSGGVIGGKLFF
TRBV19	TRBJ1-2	NA	NA	TGTGCCAGTAAAACCCGTTGGGACTATGGCTACACCTTC	CASKTRWDYGYTF
TRBV6-5	TRBJ2-3	TRBD2	NA	TGTGCCAGCAGAAGGACTAGCGGGAGTGTAGATACGCAGTATTTT	CASRRTSGSVDTQYF
TRBV7-2	TRBJ2-1	NA	few	TGTGCCAGCAGCTTAGGGGTTGGCGAGCAGTTCTTC	CASSLGVGEQFF
TRBV28	TRBJ2-5	NA	NA	TGTGCCAGCAGTCCCACCCGGGGGTCTCTCCAAGAGACCCAGTACTTC	CASSPTRGSLQETQYF
TRBV7-3	TRBJ2-3	NA	NA	TGTGCCACCTCCGTCGGAGGGGGTACAGATACGCAGTATTTT	CATSVGGGTDTQYF
TRBV27	TRBJ1-2	TRBD1	NA	TGTGCCAGCAGTCCCTCGGGACAGGGGGTCGACCCTGGCTACACCTTC	CASSPSGQGVDPGYTF